This TCR beta chain comes out of a study of T-cell reconstitution after alpha-beta-depleted transplantation in children. This sample's TCRbeta library carried unique molecular identifier barcodes. One entry per CDR3 protein results from TCRdb running MiXCR on the PCR reads. This table holds 450,000 to 600,000 distinct CDR3 sequences, roughly 18% found once. Trimming removed 4 bases from V and 2 bases from J, with 8 bases in between. The CDR3 contains 13 residues. CDR1 and CDR2 (germline): LNHDA, SQIVND (reference sequence). Sequenced material: PBMCs from the stem cell graft donor, taken from the stem cell graft. The chain joins TRBV19 to TRBJ1-1, with D unclear. This receptor was obtained from a human donor who donated a stem cell graft to a child with acute lymphoblastic leukemia. CDR3 nucleotides: TGTGCCAGTAGTAGAAAAGGTAACACTGAAGCTTTCTTT. Protein product: CASSRKGNTEAFF.